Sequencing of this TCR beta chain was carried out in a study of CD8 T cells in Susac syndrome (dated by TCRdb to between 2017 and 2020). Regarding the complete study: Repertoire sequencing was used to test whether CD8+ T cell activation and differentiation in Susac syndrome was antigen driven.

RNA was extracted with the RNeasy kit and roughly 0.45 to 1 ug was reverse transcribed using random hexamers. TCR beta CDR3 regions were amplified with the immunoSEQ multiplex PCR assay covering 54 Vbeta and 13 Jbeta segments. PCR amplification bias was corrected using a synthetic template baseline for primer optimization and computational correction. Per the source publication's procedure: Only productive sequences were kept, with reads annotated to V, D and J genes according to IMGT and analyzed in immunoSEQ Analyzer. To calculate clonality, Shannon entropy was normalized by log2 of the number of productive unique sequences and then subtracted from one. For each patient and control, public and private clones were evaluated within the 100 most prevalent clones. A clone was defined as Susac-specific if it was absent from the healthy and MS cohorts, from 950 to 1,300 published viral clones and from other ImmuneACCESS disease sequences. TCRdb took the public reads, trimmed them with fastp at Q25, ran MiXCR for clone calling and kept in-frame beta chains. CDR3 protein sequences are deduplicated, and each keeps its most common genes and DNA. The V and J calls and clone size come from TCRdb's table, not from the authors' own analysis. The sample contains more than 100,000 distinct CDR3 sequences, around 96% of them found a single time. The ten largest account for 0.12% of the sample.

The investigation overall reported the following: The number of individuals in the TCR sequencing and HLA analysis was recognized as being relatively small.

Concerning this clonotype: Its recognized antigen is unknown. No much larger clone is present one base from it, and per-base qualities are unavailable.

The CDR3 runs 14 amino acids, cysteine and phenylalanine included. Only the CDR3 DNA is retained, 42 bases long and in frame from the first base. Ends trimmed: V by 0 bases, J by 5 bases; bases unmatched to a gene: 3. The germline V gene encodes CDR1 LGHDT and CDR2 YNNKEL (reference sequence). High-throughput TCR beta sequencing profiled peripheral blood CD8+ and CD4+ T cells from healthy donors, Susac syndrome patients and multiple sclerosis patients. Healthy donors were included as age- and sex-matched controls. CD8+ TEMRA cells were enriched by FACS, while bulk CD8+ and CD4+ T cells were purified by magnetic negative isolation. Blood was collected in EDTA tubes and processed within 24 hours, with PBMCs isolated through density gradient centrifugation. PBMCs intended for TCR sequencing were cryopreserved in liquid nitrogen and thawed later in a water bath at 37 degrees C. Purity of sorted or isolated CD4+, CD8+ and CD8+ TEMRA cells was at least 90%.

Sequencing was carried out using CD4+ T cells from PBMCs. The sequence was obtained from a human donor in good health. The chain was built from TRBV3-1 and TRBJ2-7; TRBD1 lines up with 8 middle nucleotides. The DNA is TGTGCCAGCAGCCAAGAGGTCAGGGGGCACGAGCAGTACTTC. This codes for CASSQEVRGHEQYF.